This TCR beta chain derives from a study of blood T cell repertoires in COVID-19. Background on the study: COVID-19 samples from acute and convalescent phases originated in the United States, Italy and Spain. T cells, B-cell-depleted T cells, or PBMCs provided the cDNA or gDNA that served as material.

Unmatched junction bases numbered 10, after V lost 5 bases and J lost 5 bases. CDR1 SEHNR and CDR2 FQNEAQ come from the germline V gene (reference sequence). The CDR3 covers 15 residues. Authors' processing steps: Estimates of nucleated cell counts were drawn from the amplification of reference gene primers. Sequencing used immunoSEQ multiplex PCR; TCRdb keeps in-frame clones, though not all of them. V and J calls and clone size come straight from that table; D and trimming were deduced from the DNA. Among about 210,000 clones listed, roughly nine tenths were seen once. The TCR originated in a young man with acute or convalescent COVID-19. The chain is built from TRBV7-9 and TRBJ2-7; 9 bases are shared with TRBD2. The sequencing input was peripheral blood. In DNA, the CDR3 is TGTGCCAGCAGCACCAATAGCGGGAGAGACAACGAGCAGTACTTC. It is translated as CASSTNSGRDNEQYF.